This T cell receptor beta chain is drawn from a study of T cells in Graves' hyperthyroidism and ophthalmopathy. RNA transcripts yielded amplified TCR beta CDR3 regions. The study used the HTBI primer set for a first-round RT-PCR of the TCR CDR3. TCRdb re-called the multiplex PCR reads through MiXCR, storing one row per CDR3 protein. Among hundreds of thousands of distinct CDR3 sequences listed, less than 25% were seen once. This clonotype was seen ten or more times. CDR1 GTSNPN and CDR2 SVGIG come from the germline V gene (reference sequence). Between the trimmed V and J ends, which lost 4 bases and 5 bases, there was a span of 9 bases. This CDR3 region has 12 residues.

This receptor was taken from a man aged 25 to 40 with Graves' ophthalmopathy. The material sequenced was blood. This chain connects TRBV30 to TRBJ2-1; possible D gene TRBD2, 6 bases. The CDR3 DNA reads TGTGCCTGGACTAGCGTTGACAATGAGCAGTTCTTC. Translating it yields CAWTSVDNEQFF.